This TCR beta chain was profiled in a study of CD8 T cells in Susac syndrome. RNA amounts of roughly 0.45 to 1 ug underwent reverse transcription with random hexamers. TCRdb itself ran the immunoSEQ multiplex PCR reads through MiXCR, one entry per CDR3 protein. The sample contains over 150,000 distinct CDR3 sequences, nearly 95% of which appear only once. TEMRA cells were FACS-enriched, and CD8+ and CD4+ T cells were isolated negatively. In this sample, this clonotype turned up a few times. The sequence derives from a human donor with multiple sclerosis. Sequenced input: CD4+ T cells from PBMCs.

The DNA of the CDR3 is TGTGCCAGCAGTTTGACTACGTACGAGCAGTACTTC. Translating gives CASSLTTYEQYF. V gene TRBV2 combines with J gene TRBJ2-7, with D maybe TRBD2 (5 bases). CDR1 and CDR2 from the germline V gene are SNHLY and FYNNEI. The CDR3 has 12 amino acids. V lost 5 bases and J 4 bases, leaving 9 bases between the germline ends.